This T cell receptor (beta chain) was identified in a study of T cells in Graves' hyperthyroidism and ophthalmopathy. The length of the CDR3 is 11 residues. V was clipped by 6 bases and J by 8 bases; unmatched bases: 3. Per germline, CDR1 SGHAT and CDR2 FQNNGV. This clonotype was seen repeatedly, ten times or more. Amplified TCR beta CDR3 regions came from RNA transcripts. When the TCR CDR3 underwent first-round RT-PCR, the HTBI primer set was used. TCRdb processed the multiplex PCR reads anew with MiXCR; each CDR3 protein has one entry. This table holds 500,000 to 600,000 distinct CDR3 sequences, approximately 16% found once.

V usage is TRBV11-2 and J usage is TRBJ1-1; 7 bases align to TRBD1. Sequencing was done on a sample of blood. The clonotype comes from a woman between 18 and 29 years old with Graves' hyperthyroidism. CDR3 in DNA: TGTGCCAGCAGGGAGGGGGCCGAAGCTTTCTTT. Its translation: CASREGAEAFF.